One and the same sample provided the 31 T cell receptor beta chains below, sequenced in a study of blood T cell repertoires in COVID-19. Data came from immunoSEQ multiplex PCR; TCRdb stores just in-frame clones and leaves some out. The sample holds some 97,000 clones, roughly 87% seen once. The specimen sequenced was peripheral blood. These receptor sequences come from a woman aged 60-70 years with acute or convalescent COVID-19.

The chain links TRBV30 to TRBJ1-1; 10 nucleotides line up with TRBD1. V was pared by 3 bases and J by 4 bases, with 5 bases of the junction left unmatched. CDR1 is GTSNPN, CDR2 SVGIG, per germline (reference sequence). This CDR3 region has 14 residues. CDR3 in DNA: TGTGCCTGGAGGGGGGACAGGGGATCCACTGAAGCTTTCTTT. Translating gives CAWRGDRGSTEAFF.

The chain joins TRBV6-6 to TRBJ1-1, with no clear D. The V and J ends lost 2 bases and 2 bases respectively, with 9 bases between them. The CDR3 is 14 residues long. Germline loops: CDR1 MNHNY, CDR2 SVGAGI (reference sequence). The CDR3 loop is CASSYPGFNTEAFF. In nucleotides, the CDR3 is TGTGCCAGCAGTTACCCGGGGTTTAACACTGAAGCTTTCTTT.

The genes are TRBV28 and TRBJ2-1, with 11 positions matching TRBD2. The CDR3 runs 13 residues. Trimming at V came to 9 bases and at J to 7 bases, leaving 5 bases not matched to a gene. Germline V CDR1 and CDR2: MDHEN, SYDVKM. In DNA form, the CDR3 reads TGTGCCAGTGCCGGGACTAGCGGTAATGAGCAGTTCTTC. Translating gives CASAGTSGNEQFF.

The chain uses TRBV6-6 and TRBJ1-2, with D unresolved. The CDR3 has 13 amino acids. The ends were cut back, 2 bases at V and 8 bases at J, with 12 bases in the middle. Germline assignment: CDR1 MNHNY and CDR2 SVGAGI (reference sequence). The CDR3 DNA sequence: TGTGCCAGCAGTTACACTTCAGAGGGAGGCTACACCTTC. Amino acid sequence: CASSYTSEGGYTF.

The chain has TRBV10-3 and TRBJ1-1; 7 nucleotides agree with TRBD1. The V and J ends lost 4 bases and 10 bases, in that order; junction bases with no gene match: 9. Germline-derived CDR1 and CDR2 are ENHRY and SYGVKD. The CDR3 totals 13 residues. The CDR3 DNA is TGTGCCATCAGTGTTGATCCGGGACAGTCAGCTTTCTTT. It translates to CAISVDPGQSAFF.

V and J are TRBV13 and TRBJ2-3, with TRBD2 matching 11 bases. From germline, CDR1 is PRHDT and CDR2 FYEKMQ (reference sequence). The CDR3 has 17 amino acids. The V segment lost 5 bases and the J segment 4 bases; nucleotides outside the gene matches: 11. DNA of the CDR3: TGTGCCAGCAGCCTTCGACTAGCGGGAAGGTCACCAGATACGCAGTATTTT. It is translated as CASSLRLAGRSPDTQYF. The entire variable domain, with the rest obtained from reference TRBV13 and TRBJ2-3, is as follows: AAGVIQSPRHLIKEKRETATLKCYPIPRHDTVYWYQQGPGQDPQFLISFYEKMQSDKGSIPDRFSAQQFSDYHSELNMSSLELGDSALYFCASSLRLAGRSPDTQYFGPGTRLTVL.

The CDR3: CATSRIKGLANNEQFF. CDR3 coding DNA: TGTGCCACCAGCAGAATTAAAGGACTAGCGAACAATGAGCAGTTCTTC. The chain links TRBV15 to TRBJ2-1; 9 bases are shared with TRBD2. The CDR3 extends over 16 amino acids. J gave up 5 bases and V 2 bases, and 7 bases lay outside the gene matches. Germline CDR1 LNHNV, CDR2 YYDKDF (reference sequence).

The V call is TRBV19, the J call TRBJ2-6; a weak D match, TRBD1 (5 bases). Germline CDR1 is LNHDA and CDR2 is SQIVND (reference sequence). V shed 5 bases and J shed 2 bases, with 10 bases lying between them. CDR3 length: 15 amino acids. CDR3 sequence (DNA): TGTGCCAGTAGTTCCCGGACACCTGGGGCCAACGTCCTGACTTTC. Protein sequence: CASSSRTPGANVLTF.

This sequence joins TRBV18 and TRBJ1-1, with D hard to call. Germline-derived CDR1 and CDR2 are KGHSH and LQKENI. Deletions cut 1 base from V and 3 bases from J, with 6 bases between. This CDR3 spans 13 amino acids. CDR3 in amino acids: CASSPRRDTEAFF. Here the CDR3 DNA reads TGTGCCAGCTCACCACGGAGAGACACTGAAGCTTTCTTT.

This chain links TRBV5-5 with TRBJ1-3; D ambiguous. There are 17 residues in the CDR3. CDR1 and CDR2 from the germline V gene are SGHKS and YYEKEE (reference sequence). V gave up 0 bases and J gave up 0 bases, with 13 bases separating them. CDR3 sequence reads: CASSLEPPNSSGNTIYF. DNA of the CDR3: TGTGCCAGCAGCTTGGAGCCACCTAATAGCTCTGGAAACACCATATATTTT.

The chain has TRBV5-1 and TRBJ2-7, with 13 bases lining up with TRBD2. This CDR3 is built from 15 residues. J was trimmed by 6 bases and V by 2 bases; bases with no gene match: 5. CDR1 is SGHRS, CDR2 YFSETQ, per germline. This CDR3 is CASSLLAGGRGEQYF. Written as DNA, the CDR3 is TGCGCCAGCAGCTTACTAGCGGGAGGGAGAGGCGAGCAGTACTTC.

The genes are TRBV10-3 and TRBJ1-5; D is unclear. The CDR3 contains 14 residues. Germline V gene sequence: CDR1 ENHRY, CDR2 SYGVKD. V shed 6 bases and J shed 6 bases, with 15 bases lying between them. Here the CDR3 DNA reads TGTGCCATCAGGGCAGAGGGAGCGGGTCAGCCCCAGCATTTT. Encoded protein: CAIRAEGAGQPQHF.

The chain uses TRBV27 and TRBJ2-3, with a possible D match to TRBD1 (6 bases). The CDR3 covers 17 residues. Trimming removed 4 bases at V and 0 bases at J, with 17 bases between. Germline V CDR1 and CDR2: MNHEY, SMNVEV (reference sequence). The DNA of the CDR3 is TGTGCCAGCAGTTCGAAGACAGGCACAAGAAGCACAGATACGCAGTATTTT. Translated, it gives CASSSKTGTRSTDTQYF.

This clone was seen just once. The rearrangement joins TRBV14 to TRBJ2-7; D unclear. The CDR3 runs to 11 residues. Germline-derived CDR1 and CDR2 are SGHDN and FVKESK. Trimming took 3 bases from V and 3 from J, leaving 3 bases between them. In DNA form, the CDR3 reads TGTGCCAGCAGCCAGTACTACGAGCAGTACTTC. Residues: CASSQYYEQYF.

The chain has TRBV27 and TRBJ2-7; the match to TRBD2 covers 9 bases. Unmatched junction bases numbered 15, after V lost 8 bases and J lost 1 base. The length of the CDR3 is 17 residues. Germline CDR1 and CDR2: MNHEY and SMNVEV (reference sequence). CDR3: CASSPREGRGGSYEQYF. CDR3 sequence (DNA): TGTGCCAGCTCCCCGAGGGAGGGGCGGGGGGGATCCTACGAGCAGTACTTC.

This clone was picked up one time. CDR3 DNA: TGTGCCAGCAGCCTTAGCGGTTACGAGCAGTACTTC. As protein: CASSLSGYEQYF. V gene TRBV3-1 (or the pseudogene TRBV3-2) combines with J gene TRBJ2-7; maybe TRBD2 (6 bases). The germline V gene encodes CDR1 LGHDT and CDR2 YNNKEL (reference sequence). The CDR3 runs 12 residues. Between the trimmed V and J ends, which lost 4 bases and 4 bases, there was a span of 8 bases.

The V gene is TRBV29-1, the J gene TRBJ1-2, with TRBD1 matching 9 bases. Trimming took 4 bases from V and 1 from J; bases not matched to a gene: 7. This CDR3 is built from 15 residues. The germline V gene has CDR1 SQVTM and CDR2 ANQGSEA. DNA for the CDR3: TGCAGCGTTGTATGGGGACAGGGAAGTAACTATGGCTACACCTTC. Its protein product is CSVVWGQGSNYGYTF. The entire variable domain, with the rest obtained from reference TRBV29-1 and TRBJ1-2, is as follows: SAVISQKPSRDICQRGTSLTIQCQVDSQVTMMFWYRQQPGQSLTLIATANQGSEATYESGFVIDKFPISRPNLTFSTLTVSNMSPEDSSIYLCSVVWGQGSNYGYTFGSGTRLTVV.

The chain recombines TRBV7-6 with TRBJ2-1; D uncertain. Germline CDR1 reads SGHVS; CDR2 reads FNYEAQ. V lost 1 base to trimming and J lost 5 bases, with 3 bases between them. The length of the CDR3 is 12 residues. The DNA of the CDR3 is TGTGCCAGCAGCTTAGTTAACAATGAGCAGTTCTTC. Protein sequence: CASSLVNNEQFF.

This chain connects TRBV11-2 to TRBJ2-5; 10 nucleotides match TRBD2. The CDR3 runs to 14 residues. The germline V gene encodes CDR1 SGHAT and CDR2 FQNNGV. V was pared by 5 bases and J by 5 bases, with 5 bases of the junction left unmatched. The CDR3 DNA reads as TGTGCCAGCAGCCCTAGCGGGAGAGGGGAGACCCAGTACTTC. It codes for CASSPSGRGETQYF.

This sequence joins TRBV28 and TRBJ2-7, with D possibly matching TRBD2 (5 bases). There are 12 residues in the CDR3. Trimming pared 6 bases from V and 4 bases from J, leaving 10 bases between. Per germline, CDR1 MDHEN and CDR2 SYDVKM. CDR3 bases: TGTGCCAGCAGACGGACGGGGTACGAGCAGTACTTC. Protein sequence: CASRRTGYEQYF. The whole variable domain, filled in from reference TRBV28 and TRBJ2-7, reads DVKVTQSSRYLVKRTGEKVFLECVQDMDHENMFWYRQDPGLGLRLIYFSYDVKMKEKGDIPEGYSVSREKKERFSLILESASTNQTSMYLCASRRTGYEQYFGPGTRLTVT.

This rearrangement joins TRBV18 to TRBJ1-6; TRBD1 matches at 11 bases. Germline CDR1 and CDR2: KGHSH and LQKENI. The CDR3 extends over 16 amino acids. Trimming cost V 4 bases and J 6 bases; bases outside gene matches: 5. CDR3: CASSRTGGSLNSPLHF. The CDR3 DNA sequence: TGTGCCAGCTCACGGACAGGGGGCTCCCTTAATTCACCCCTCCACTTT.

The V gene is TRBV6-6, the J gene TRBJ1-5, with D tentatively TRBD1 (5 bases). CDR1 and CDR2 (germline): MNHNY, SVGAGI (reference sequence). The V gene lost 6 bases and the J gene lost 2 bases, with 17 bases spanning the gap. The CDR3 covers 16 residues. DNA of the CDR3: TGTGCCAGCAGCTCCTCCCAGGGTGAGGGCAATCAGCCCCAGCATTTT. Its protein is CASSSSQGEGNQPQHF.

This clone was detected only once. The J gene is TRBJ2-7, the V gene TRBV10-3; 9 nucleotides agree with TRBD1. The junction had 4 bases not matched to a gene; V was cut back by 5 bases and J by 2 bases. CDR1 is ENHRY, CDR2 SYGVKD, per germline. The CDR3 runs to 14 residues. The CDR3 region is CAISPGQGAYEQYF. The CDR3 DNA reads TGTGCCATCAGTCCGGGACAGGGAGCCTACGAGCAGTACTTC.

The V call is TRBV7-2, the J call TRBJ2-3, with unresolved D. The CDR3 is 13 residues long. Germline V gene lookup returns CDR1 SGHTA and CDR2 FQGNSA. Trimming removed 5 bases at V and 0 bases at J, with 6 bases between. CDR3 nucleotides: TGTGCCAGCAGCCCGGGTAGCACAGATACGCAGTATTTT. This codes for CASSPGSTDTQYF.

The sample holds a few counts of this clone. This chain joins TRBV7-3 and TRBJ1-2, with TRBD1 as a possible D gene (6 bases). Germline V CDR1 and CDR2: SGHTA, FQGTGA. The CDR3 sequence is 14 residues long. V gave up 3 bases and J gave up 2 bases, with 10 bases separating them. CDR3 sequence: CASSFGQGNYGYTF. CDR3 bases: TGTGCCAGCAGCTTCGGGCAGGGGAACTATGGCTACACCTTC.

The V call is TRBV5-1, the J call TRBJ2-5, with no clear D. Germline CDR1 SGHRS, CDR2 YFSETQ. V was cut by 0 bases and J by 2 bases, with 5 bases left in between. CDR3 length: 13 amino acids. The CDR3 sequence: CASSLANQETQYF. CDR3 DNA sequence: TGCGCCAGCAGCTTGGCCAATCAAGAGACCCAGTACTTC.

The genes are TRBV28 and TRBJ1-2; TRBD1 might be the D (6 bases). Trimming left V 6 bases short and J 8 bases short, with 16 bases between. The CDR3 has 13 amino acids. CDR1 MDHEN and CDR2 SYDVKM come from the germline V gene. The CDR3 DNA sequence: TGTGCCAGCAGGTCTTCTACAGGGCGCGGCTACACCTTC. This translates into CASRSSTGRGYTF.

V and J are TRBV9 and TRBJ1-2; D might be TRBD1 (5 bases). The CDR3 covers 13 residues. From germline, CDR1 is SGDLS and CDR2 YYNGEE. Trimming pared 0 bases from V and 7 bases from J, leaving 10 bases between. CDR3 DNA sequence: TGTGCCAGCAGCGTAGACCAGGGAGGTGGCTACACCTTC. It yields the protein CASSVDQGGGYTF.

This chain connects TRBV6-4 to TRBJ2-1; D may be TRBD2 (6 bases). V lost 3 bases, J lost 9 bases, and 12 bases lay in between. This CDR3 spans 13 amino acids. From germline, CDR1 is MRHNA and CDR2 SNTAGT. DNA for the CDR3: TGTGCCAGCAGTGAGAGACTAGGTCTTGAGCAGTTCTTC. Translation gives CASSERLGLEQFF.

This chain connects TRBV7-8 to TRBJ1-2; 8 positions agree with TRBD1. The CDR3 runs 13 residues. From germline, CDR1 is SGHVS and CDR2 FQNEAQ. J was trimmed by 8 bases and V by 5 bases; bases with no gene match: 7. CDR3 amino acids: CASSPQTGEGYTF. The DNA of the CDR3 is TGTGCCAGCAGCCCCCAGACAGGGGAAGGCTACACCTTC.

This clone was recorded only once. The chain uses TRBV5-1 and TRBJ1-5; perhaps TRBD1 as D (6 bases). Germline CDR1 reads SGHRS; CDR2 reads YFSETQ. Trimming cost V 4 bases and J 6 bases, with 20 bases left between them. The CDR3 is 16 amino acids. The CDR3 loop reads CASSPGGGGRGQPQHF. The DNA of the CDR3 is TGCGCCAGCAGCCCGGGAGGAGGGGGTCGGGGTCAGCCCCAGCATTTT.